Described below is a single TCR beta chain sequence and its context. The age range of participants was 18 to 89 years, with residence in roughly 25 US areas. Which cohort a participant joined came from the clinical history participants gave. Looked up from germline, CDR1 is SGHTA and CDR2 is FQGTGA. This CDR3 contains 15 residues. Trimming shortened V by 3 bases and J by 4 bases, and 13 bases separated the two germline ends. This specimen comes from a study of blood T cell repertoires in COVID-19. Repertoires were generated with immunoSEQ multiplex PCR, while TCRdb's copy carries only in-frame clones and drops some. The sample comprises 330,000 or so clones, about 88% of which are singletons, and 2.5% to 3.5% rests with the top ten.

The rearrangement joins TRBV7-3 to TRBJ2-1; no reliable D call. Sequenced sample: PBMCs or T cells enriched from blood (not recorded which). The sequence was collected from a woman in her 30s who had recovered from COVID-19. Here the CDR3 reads CASSFGYSPYNEQFF. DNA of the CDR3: TGTGCCAGCAGCTTCGGTTACAGCCCATACAATGAGCAGTTCTTC. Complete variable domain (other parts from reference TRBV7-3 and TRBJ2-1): GAGVSQTPSNKVTEKGKYVELRCDPISGHTALYWYRQSLGQGPEFLIYFQGTGAADDSGLPNDRFFAVRPEGSVSTLKIQRTERGDSAVYLCASSFGYSPYNEQFFGPGTRLTVL.